This T cell receptor beta chain was sequenced for a study of T cells in Graves' hyperthyroidism and ophthalmopathy. The ends were cut back, 2 bases at V and 3 bases at J, with 10 bases in the middle. CDR1 is KGHSH, CDR2 LQKENI, per germline. CDR3 length equals 15 residues. This clonotype occurred many times. Antigen: not known. The CDR3 regions of TCR beta were amplified from RNA transcripts. Initially, a first-round RT-PCR of the TCR CDR3 employed the HTBI primer set. TCRdb redid the calling of the multiplex PCR reads with MiXCR, one entry per CDR3 protein. The sample records around 520,000 distinct CDR3 sequences, 12% to 15% being singletons. Notes on the study in general: Ophthalmopathy onset followed model prediction by a median approximately 6.2 months.

Stable Graves' hyperthyroidism meant no ophthalmopathy progression within 18 months. Diagnostic decisions used clinical symptoms, serum thyroxine and TRAb, thyroid ultrasound and orbital computed tomography. Sequencing was performed on blood. The gene calls are TRBV18 and TRBJ1-4, with a tentative D call TRBD1 (5 bases). The clonotype comes from a woman aged 40 to 49 with Graves' hyperthyroidism. In nucleotides, the CDR3 is TGTGCCAGCTCACCATACAGGCCTCCTAATGAAAAACTGTTTTTT. This sequence encodes CASSPYRPPNEKLFF.